The 20 T cell receptor beta chains presented below share a single source sample, sequenced in a study of post-analysis software for immune sequencing data. Which antigens these TCRs recognize remains unknown. The authors incorporated unique molecular identifiers into the TCR beta cDNA libraries. MiXCR was run by TCRdb on the PCR reads, yielding one entry per CDR3 protein. The sample contains 350,000 to 500,000 distinct CDR3 sequences, approximately 42% of which appear only once. Study observations and caveats: The study found TRBV5-6, TRBV5-1 and TRBV20-1 among roughly 5 TRBV segments more frequent in patients than controls.

Sequenced: blood. The receptors here all came from a girl aged 2-10 years with multiple sclerosis.

The CDR3 DNA reads TGTGCCAGCAGCTTACGGCCGGGACAGAACTACGAGCAGTACTTC. Its translation: CASSLRPGQNYEQYF. The chain carries TRBV7-2 and TRBJ2-7; 7 nucleotides line up with TRBD1. Germline trimming cut 2 bases from V and 3 bases from J; bases unmatched to any gene: 7. Germline V gene lookup returns CDR1 SGHTA and CDR2 FQGNSA. There are 15 residues in the CDR3.

The chain recombines TRBV3-1 with TRBJ2-7; D is unclear. The CDR3 is made up of 15 amino acids. Germline loops: CDR1 LGHDT, CDR2 YNNKEL (reference sequence). V lost 0 bases and J 2 bases, leaving 11 bases between the germline ends. Here the CDR3 reads CASSQDPQVTYEQYF. CDR3 sequence (DNA): TGTGCCAGCAGCCAAGATCCGCAGGTTACCTACGAGCAGTACTTC.

The gene calls are TRBV12-3 or TRBV12-4 and TRBJ2-1, with 7 bases identical to TRBD1. After removal of 6 bases from V and 4 bases from J, the junction contained 0 bases not matched to a gene. This CDR3 has 12 amino acids. CDR3 protein: CASRQGYNEQFF. CDR3 nucleotide sequence: TGTGCCAGCAGACAGGGGTACAATGAGCAGTTCTTC.

This chain connects TRBV5-1 to TRBJ2-1, with D perhaps matching TRBD1 (6 bases). Germline CDR1 SGHRS, CDR2 YFSETQ. The CDR3 totals 15 residues. Between the trimmed V and J ends, which lost 5 bases and 1 base, there was a span of 13 bases. The CDR3 sequence: CASSHRERSYNEQFF. Written as DNA, the CDR3 is TGCGCCAGCAGTCACAGGGAAAGGTCCTACAATGAGCAGTTCTTC.

The V call is TRBV6-5, the J call TRBJ1-1; D remains ambiguous. The germline V and J ends were trimmed by 2 bases and 4 bases, with 8 bases remaining between them. CDR3 size: 13 residues. The germline V gene encodes CDR1 MNHEY and CDR2 SVGAGI. This chain's CDR3 is CASSYEGFTEAFF. In DNA, the CDR3 is TGTGCCAGCAGTTACGAGGGCTTCACTGAAGCTTTCTTT.

The rearrangement links TRBV20-1 to TRBJ1-2; 8 nucleotides line up with TRBD1. The CDR3 extends over 15 amino acids. The V gene end was trimmed by 5 bases and the J gene end by 4 bases; junction bases not matched to a gene: 12. Germline CDR1 is DFQATT and CDR2 is SNEGSKA (reference sequence). The CDR3 DNA sequence: TGCAGTGCTGTGCGAACCGGGACAGGTGCCTATGGCTACACCTTC. Its protein is CSAVRTGTGAYGYTF.

CDR3 in DNA: TGTGCCAGCAGCTCCGGTGGGGGAAGCACTGAAGCTTTCTTT. Translation gives CASSSGGGSTEAFF. The chain recombines TRBV7-3 with TRBJ1-1; tentatively, D is TRBD1 (5 bases). The CDR3 is 14 residues long. V gave up 4 bases and J gave up 4 bases, with 13 bases separating them. CDR1 and CDR2 from the germline V gene are SGHTA and FQGTGA.

This clonotype was counted only a few times. CDR3 residues: CASSQVPGGNDNEQFF. The CDR3 nucleotides read TGCGCCAGCAGCCAAGTTCCAGGGGGAAACGACAATGAGCAGTTCTTC. V gene TRBV4-1 combines with J gene TRBJ2-1; 7 nucleotides match TRBD1. Germline CDR1 reads MGHRA; CDR2 reads YSYEKL. V gave up 1 base and J gave up 5 bases; unmatched junction bases: 8. The CDR3 has 16 residues.

The rearrangement uses TRBV28 and TRBJ2-3; 7 bases match TRBD2. The trim removed 3 bases at V and 5 bases at J, leaving 11 bases unmatched. Per the germline V gene, CDR1 is MDHEN and CDR2 is SYDVKM. CDR3 length: 16 amino acids. CDR3 coding DNA: TGTGCCAGCAGTTTTGCCGGTGCGGGAGCGGAAGATACGCAGTATTTT. Translated, it gives CASSFAGAGAEDTQYF.

The chain combines TRBV7-9 with TRBJ2-3; D is perhaps TRBD2 (6 bases). The length of the CDR3 is 20 residues. V was shortened by 5 bases and J by 6 bases, with 33 bases between the two germline ends. Germline assignment: CDR1 SEHNR and CDR2 FQNEAQ (reference sequence). This chain's CDR3 is CASSLSLGAGTLRPTDTQYF. Here the CDR3 DNA reads TGTGCCAGCAGCCTATCTTTGGGAGCGGGCACCTTACGACCCACGGATACGCAGTATTTT.

This clonotype was observed a handful of times. The chain links TRBV29-1 to TRBJ1-1, with a tentative D call TRBD1 (6 bases). This CDR3 is 11 amino acids long. The V end lost 6 bases, the J end lost 7 bases, and 12 bases lay between the germline ends. The germline gives CDR1 SQVTM, CDR2 ANQGSEA. In DNA, the CDR3 is TGCAGCGTAGGCGACAGGTTTGAAGCTTTCTTT. It specifies CSVGDRFEAFF.

The genes are TRBV7-8 and TRBJ2-1; D unresolved. Trimming stripped 1 base from V and 8 bases from J, with 15 bases between. Germline CDR1 is SGHVS and CDR2 is FQNEAQ. This CDR3 is 15 amino acids long. The CDR3 loop is CASSLVRRSGDEQFF. The CDR3 DNA reads TGTGCCAGCAGCTTAGTGCGGCGTTCTGGTGATGAGCAGTTCTTC.

The chain combines TRBV7-3 with TRBJ2-3; D is perhaps TRBD1 or TRBD2 (7 bases each). The CDR3 loop spans 15 amino acids. The germline V gene has CDR1 SGHTA and CDR2 FQGTGA. Trimming removed 5 bases at V and 2 bases at J, with 14 bases between. The DNA for the CDR3 is TGTGCCAGCAGCCTGCAGGGGGGGTCCACAGATACGCAGTATTTT. The encoded protein is CASSLQGGSTDTQYF. The complete variable domain, with remaining parts taken from reference TRBV7-3 and TRBJ2-3, reads GAGVSQTPSNKVTEKGKYVELRCDPISGHTALYWYRQSLGQGPEFLIYFQGTGAADDSGLPNDRFFAVRPEGSVSTLKIQRTERGDSAVYLCASSLQGGSTDTQYFGPGTRLTVL.

This clonotype was picked up a small number of times. This sequence joins TRBV28 and TRBJ2-4; TRBD2 matches at 11 bases. The CDR3 has 15 amino acids. V was pared by 2 bases and J by 5 bases, with 2 bases of the junction left unmatched. Germline V lookup: CDR1 MDHEN, CDR2 SYDVKM. The CDR3 region is CASSLLAGGQNIQYF. CDR3 in DNA: TGTGCCAGCAGTTTACTAGCGGGAGGTCAAAACATTCAGTACTTC.

In its sample, this clonotype was seen a few times. DNA of the CDR3: TGCAGTGCGGAACAGTCCCCTGGGGCCAACGTCCTGACTTTC. It encodes CSAEQSPGANVLTF. The rearrangement uses TRBV20-1 and TRBJ2-6; D uncertain. The germline V gene has CDR1 DFQATT and CDR2 SNEGSKA (reference sequence). The V gene lost 6 bases and the J gene lost 2 bases, with 11 bases spanning the gap. The CDR3 totals 14 residues.

This clonotype was counted at least ten times. The chain joins TRBV5-1 to TRBJ1-2; D is possibly TRBD1 (5 bases). V gave up 5 bases and J gave up 5 bases, with 13 bases separating them. Germline V gene lookup returns CDR1 SGHRS and CDR2 YFSETQ. The CDR3 runs 13 residues. CDR3 protein: CASREGTDYGYTF. DNA of the CDR3: TGCGCCAGCAGGGAAGGGACTGATTATGGCTACACCTTC.

This CDR3 reads CASSLMTAGETQYF. DNA of the CDR3: TGTGCCAGCAGCTTGATGACAGCGGGAGAGACCCAGTACTTC. The J gene is TRBJ2-5, the V gene TRBV5-6; D is perhaps TRBD2 (6 bases). Germline V gene lookup returns CDR1 SGHDT and CDR2 YYEEEE. The V and J ends lost 1 base and 4 bases respectively, with 11 bases between them. This CDR3 contains 14 residues.

This clonotype was counted between two and nine times. This rearrangement joins TRBV7-2 to TRBJ1-2; D call uncertain. V lost 5 bases, J lost 0 bases, and 7 bases lay in between. Germline loops: CDR1 SGHTA, CDR2 FQGNSA. The CDR3 is 13 residues long. The CDR3 bases are TGTGCCAGCAGCAGACAAGCTAACTATGGCTACACCTTC. This translates into CASSRQANYGYTF.

The chain recombines TRBV2 with TRBJ2-7; D ambiguous. V lost 3 bases and J 3 bases, leaving 15 bases between the germline ends. This CDR3 comprises 15 residues. The germline CDR1 and CDR2 sequences are SNHLY and FYNNEI. The CDR3: CASSDVSGYYYEQYF. The CDR3 nucleotides read TGTGCCAGCAGTGATGTTTCCGGATACTACTACGAGCAGTACTTC.

The chain combines TRBV5-1 with TRBJ2-5, with 11 bases aligning to TRBD2. CDR1 and CDR2 from the germline V gene are SGHRS and YFSETQ. This CDR3 is built from 16 residues. V lost 1 base to trimming and J lost 5 bases; unmatched junction nucleotides: 7. The CDR3 DNA follows: TGCGCCAGCAGCTTGACTAGCGGGAGTCGAGGGGAGACCCAGTACTTC. Translation gives CASSLTSGSRGETQYF.